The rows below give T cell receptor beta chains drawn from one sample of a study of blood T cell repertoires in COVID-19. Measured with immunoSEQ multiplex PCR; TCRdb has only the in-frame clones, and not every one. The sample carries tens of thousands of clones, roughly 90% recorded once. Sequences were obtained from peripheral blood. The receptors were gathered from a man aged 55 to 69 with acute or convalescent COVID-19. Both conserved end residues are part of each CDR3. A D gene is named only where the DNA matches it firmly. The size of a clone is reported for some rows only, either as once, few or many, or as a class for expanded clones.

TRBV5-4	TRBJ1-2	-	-	CASSPRGGITSYGYTF	TGTGCCAGCAGCCCTCGGGGGGGGATAACATCGTATGGCTACACCTTC
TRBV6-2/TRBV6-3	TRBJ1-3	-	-	CASSYVTGSAGNTIYF	TGTGCCAGCAGTTACGTGACAGGCTCCGCTGGAAACACCATATATTTT
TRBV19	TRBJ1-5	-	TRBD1	CASSVGTGGGQPQHF	TGTGCCAGTAGTGTCGGGACAGGGGGCGGTCAGCCCCAGCATTTT
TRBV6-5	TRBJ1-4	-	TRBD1	CASRGQVPSNEKLFF	TGTGCCAGCAGAGGACAGGTACCCTCTAATGAAAAACTGTTTTTT
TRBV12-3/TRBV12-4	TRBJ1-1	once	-	CASSLFSVTEAFF	TGTGCCAGCAGTCTCTTCAGCGTTACTGAAGCTTTCTTT
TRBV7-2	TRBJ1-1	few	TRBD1	CASSLTGGNTEAFF	TGTGCCAGCAGCTTGACAGGGGGGAACACTGAAGCTTTCTTT
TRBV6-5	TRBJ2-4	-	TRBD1	CASSSGQGNIQYF	TGTGCCAGCAGTTCTGGACAGGGCAACATTCAGTACTTC
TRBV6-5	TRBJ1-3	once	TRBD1	CASSRQGNSGNTIYF	TGTGCCAGCAGTCGACAGGGAAACTCTGGAAACACCATATATTTT
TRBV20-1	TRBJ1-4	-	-	CSASNRWNEKLFF	TGCAGTGCTAGTAACAGGTGGAATGAAAAACTGTTTTTT
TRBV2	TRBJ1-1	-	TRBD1	CASSTSGTGGTEAFF	TGTGCCAGCAGCACTTCCGGGACAGGGGGCACTGAAGCTTTCTTT
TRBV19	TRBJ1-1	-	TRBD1	CASTPTGGTEAFF	TGTGCCAGTACCCCCACAGGGGGGACTGAAGCTTTCTTT
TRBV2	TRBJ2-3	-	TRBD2	CASSGESGGGTDTQYF	TGTGCCAGCAGTGGTGAAAGCGGGGGGGGGACAGATACGCAGTATTTT
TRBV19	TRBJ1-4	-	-	CASSDRPNEKLFF	TGTGCCAGTTCGGACAGACCAAATGAAAAACTGTTTTTT
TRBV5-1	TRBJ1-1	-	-	CASSLEARSVAEAFF	TGCGCCAGCAGCTTGGAAGCTAGGAGTGTCGCTGAAGCTTTCTTT
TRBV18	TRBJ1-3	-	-	CASSPSQAHSGNTIYF	TGTGCCAGCTCACCTTCACAGGCGCACTCTGGAAACACCATATATTTT
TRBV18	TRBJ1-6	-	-	CASSPTVRYSPLHF	TGTGCCAGCTCACCAACAGTGAGATATTCACCCCTCCACTTT
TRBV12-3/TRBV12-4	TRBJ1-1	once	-	CASSRQGSTEAFF	TGTGCCAGCAGCCGCCAGGGAAGCACTGAAGCTTTCTTT
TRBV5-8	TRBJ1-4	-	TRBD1	CASSRQGIPEKLFF	TGTGCCAGCAGCAGACAGGGGATCCCTGAAAAACTGTTTTTT
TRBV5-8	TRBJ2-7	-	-	CASSRLRGDEQYF	TGTGCCAGCAGCCGCCTACGTGGTGACGAGCAGTACTTC
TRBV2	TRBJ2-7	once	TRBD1	CASGDLRGSYEQYF	TGTGCCAGCGGGGACCTCAGGGGGTCCTACGAGCAGTACTTC
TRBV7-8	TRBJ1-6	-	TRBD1	CASSPDRTGLDSPLHF	TGTGCCAGCAGCCCCGACCGGACAGGGCTGGATTCACCCCTCCACTTT
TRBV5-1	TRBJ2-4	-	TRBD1	CASSQTDRGEVWSF	TGCGCCAGCAGCCAGACCGACAGGGGCGAGGTTTGGTCCTTC
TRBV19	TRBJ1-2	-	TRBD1	CASSRQGIGGYTF	TGTGCCAGTAGTAGACAGGGGATAGGGGGCTACACCTTC
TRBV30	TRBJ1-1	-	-	CAWSEKGSNTEAFF	TGTGCCTGGAGTGAAAAGGGGTCGAACACTGAAGCTTTCTTT